A selection of T cell receptor beta chains follows, all from one sample in a study of T cells in Graves' hyperthyroidism and ophthalmopathy. TCRdb reanalysed the multiplex PCR reads using MiXCR and keeps one entry per CDR3 protein. The sample includes 550,000 to 700,000 distinct CDR3 sequences, 35% to 55% of them seen just once. The sequenced material came from peripheral blood or thyroid tissue (not recorded which). These receptors came from an adult woman with Graves' disease, either hyperthyroidism or ophthalmopathy (not recorded which). The CDR3 runs from the conserved cysteine through the conserved F or W. Each record gives: clone size, V gene, J gene, D gene, CDR3 protein, CDR3 DNA. D genes are given only for firm matches. The size field is filled for only some rows; it gives once, few, many or a size class.

size: few; V: TRBV5-5; J: TRBJ2-1; D: NA; CDR3: CASSLQGEQFF; DNA: TGTGCCAGCAGCCTGCAGGGTGAGCAGTTCTTC
size: many; V: TRBV6-5; J: TRBJ2-5; D: NA; CDR3: CASSYSGGGETQYF; DNA: TGTGCCAGCAGTTACTCAGGGGGGGGGGAGACCCAGTACTTC
size: many; V: TRBV10-2; J: TRBJ1-1; D: TRBD1; CDR3: CASSQTQGATEAFF; DNA: TGCGCCAGCAGTCAAACACAGGGGGCCACTGAAGCTTTCTTT
size: NA; V: TRBV14; J: TRBJ2-7; D: TRBD1; CDR3: CASSQVGTAYEQYF; DNA: TGTGCCAGCAGCCAAGTAGGGACAGCCTACGAGCAGTACTTC
size: NA; V: TRBV29-1; J: TRBJ1-1; D: NA; CDR3: CSVSGGSTEAFF; DNA: TGCAGCGTGTCGGGGGGAAGTACTGAAGCTTTCTTT
size: NA; V: TRBV5-4; J: TRBJ2-6; D: TRBD1; CDR3: CASSLQGAHVLTF; DNA: TGTGCCAGCAGCCTACAGGGGGCCCACGTCCTGACTTTC
size: NA; V: TRBV6-1; J: TRBJ2-3; D: NA; CDR3: CASSHSAGGHGTDTQYF; DNA: TGTGCCAGCAGCCACTCTGCTGGGGGACACGGCACAGATACGCAGTATTTT
size: NA; V: TRBV29-1; J: TRBJ2-7; D: TRBD1; CDR3: CSPGTAGNEQYF; DNA: TGCAGCCCCGGGACAGCCGGGAACGAGCAGTACTTC
size: few; V: TRBV20-1; J: TRBJ2-5; D: TRBD2; CDR3: CSARGLAGGEETQYF; DNA: TGCAGTGCTAGGGGACTAGCGGGAGGAGAAGAGACCCAGTACTTC
size: NA; V: TRBV29-1; J: TRBJ2-7; D: TRBD2; CDR3: CSVEEGEGQYF; DNA: TGCAGCGTTGAAGAAGGGGAGGGGCAGTACTTC
size: NA; V: TRBV20-1; J: TRBJ2-7; D: TRBD2; CDR3: CSASFSGGSYEQYF; DNA: TGCAGTGCTAGCTTTTCGGGAGGGTCCTACGAGCAGTACTTC